This paragraph covers one T cell receptor beta chain sequence. What it binds is unknown. This sample stems from a study of identifying expanded T cells in peripheral blood. The CDR3 is made up of 16 amino acids. Unmatched junction bases numbered 8, after V lost 0 bases and J lost 4 bases. Germline CDR1 and CDR2: LGHNA and YSLEER. No infections or other immune events were documented during collection. Some clones are missing from TCRdb's copy, which holds only in-frame ones; the method was immunoSEQ multiplex PCR. The sample yields tens of thousands of clones, approximately 90% seen once. Study findings and constraints: Variance in clone template counts between roughly 2-week samples significantly increased with total template count across all healthy donors. About 1.2 clones differed between technical replicates, versus about 15 and 19 over time.

The sequence derives from a person aged 18-70 years in good health. Sequencing was done on a sample of blood. The rearrangement links TRBV4-3 to TRBJ1-2, with 7 positions matching TRBD1. CDR3 in DNA: TGCGCCAGCAGCCAAGATCCACAGGGGATTAGCTATGGCTACACCTTC. The encoded protein is CASSQDPQGISYGYTF.